This TCR beta chain was sequenced during a study of CD8+ T cells in alopecia areata. Study-wide context: Oral tofacitinib, 5 to 10 mg twice daily, was given in an open-label trial. Notes on the study in general: Lesional scalp, notably in alopecia totalis/universalis, had clonality above that of normal scalp. In patients, TCRs were shared less clearly than in mice, and HLA may possibly be involved.

RNA extraction was followed by reverse transcription into cDNA, which acted as the sequencing template. Only in-frame clones appear in the TCRdb table, and some are missing; sequencing was by immunoSEQ multiplex PCR. The table has approximately 140,000 clones, 80% to 90% seen once; the top ten hold around 16%. As for this clone: What it recognizes is unknown.

This CDR3 region has 12 residues. V gave up 6 bases and J gave up 2 bases, with 8 bases separating them. The germline V gene encodes CDR1 MNHEY and CDR2 SMNVEV (reference sequence). T lymphocytes (CD4+ and CD8+) were sorted from PBMCs. This specimen consisted of CD8+ T cells sorted from blood, obtained at week 0. The chain recombines TRBV27 with TRBJ2-7, with no clear D. The source of this sequence is a human donor with alopecia areata. The CDR3 DNA is TGTGCCAGCAGGGAAAATCCCTACGAGCAGTACTTC. It translates to CASRENPYEQYF.